There are a few counts of the clone carrying this T cell receptor beta chain. CDR1 is SEHNR and CDR2 is FQNEAQ in the germline V gene (reference sequence). V shed 0 bases and J 5 bases; nucleotides not matched to a gene: 6. The CDR3 has 15 residues. Under the authors' procedure: Amplified reference gene primers provided the basis for estimating nucleated cell counts. Libraries were prepared by immunoSEQ multiplex PCR; TCRdb keeps only in-frame clonotypes and omits some of them. The V and J calls and clone size were taken over from that table, and D and trimming were inferred from the DNA. This table holds a few hundred thousand clones, around 86% found once. The sample is drawn from a study of blood T cell repertoires in COVID-19. Study summary: The United States, Italy and Spain were the sources of the acute and convalescent COVID-19 samples. Sample material is recorded as cDNA or gDNA derived from T cells, B-cell-depleted T cells, or PBMCs.

V gene TRBV7-9 combines with J gene TRBJ1-1, with 7 bases fitting TRBD1. This TCR was recovered from a man aged 50-60 years with active or convalescent COVID-19. Sequences were obtained from peripheral blood. This CDR3 reads CASSLALTGTTEAFF. The CDR3 DNA follows: TGTGCCAGCAGCTTAGCATTGACAGGGACGACTGAAGCTTTCTTT.